Sequencing of this TCR beta chain was carried out in a study of identical twins. Each CDR3 protein is one row after TCRdb ran MiXCR on the 5' RACE reads. Among some 710,000 distinct CDR3 sequences listed, over 5% were seen once. This clonotype was observed many times. This clonotype was sampled from a man aged 18-30 years in good health. Sequenced input: naive T cells sorted from blood.

In DNA, the CDR3 is TGTGCCAGCAGTTTAAGGGGGGAGGTGACCTACTACGAGCAGTACTTC. Translating it yields CASSLRGEVTYYEQYF. V usage is TRBV27 and J usage is TRBJ2-7; D could derive from TRBD1 or TRBD2 (6 bases each). The CDR3 spans 16 residues. Germline V gene lookup returns CDR1 MNHEY and CDR2 SMNVEV (reference sequence). V dropped 2 bases and J dropped 3 bases, with 17 bases sitting between them.